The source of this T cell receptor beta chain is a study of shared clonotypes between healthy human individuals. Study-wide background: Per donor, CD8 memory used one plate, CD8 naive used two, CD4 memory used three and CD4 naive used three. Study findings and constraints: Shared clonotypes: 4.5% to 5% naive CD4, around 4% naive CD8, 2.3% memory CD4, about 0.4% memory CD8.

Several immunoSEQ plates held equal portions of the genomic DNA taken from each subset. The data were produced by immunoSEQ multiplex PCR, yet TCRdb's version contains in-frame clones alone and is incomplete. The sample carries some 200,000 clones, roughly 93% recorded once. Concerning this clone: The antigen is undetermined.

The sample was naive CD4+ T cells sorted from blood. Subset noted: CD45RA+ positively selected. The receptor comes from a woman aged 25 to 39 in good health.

DNA of the CDR3: TGTGCCACCAGCAGAGCCTGGACAGGGGGTTATAGCTCCTACGAGCAGTACTTC. Translating it yields CATSRAWTGGYSSYEQYF. V is TRBV15 and J is TRBJ2-7, with TRBD1 identical over 10 bases. This CDR3 contains 18 residues. Germline assignment: CDR1 LNHNV and CDR2 YYDKDF (reference sequence). V gave up 1 base and J gave up 0 bases; unmatched junction bases: 9.